Below are 10 T cell receptor beta chains sequenced from a single sample in a study of blood T cells in healthy people across ages. A second roughly 6 to 12 cycle PCR used barcoded and J-beta primers. TCRdb re-called the 5' RACE reads through MiXCR, storing one row per CDR3 protein. Here the sample spans about 400,000 distinct CDR3 sequences, about half being singletons. Sample: blood. These receptors all stem from a man between 60 and 75 years old in good health.

The rearrangement links TRBV12-3 or TRBV12-4 to TRBJ1-2; tentatively, D is TRBD1 (6 bases). Trimming cost V 6 bases and J 0 bases, with 14 bases left between them. This CDR3 is 15 amino acids long. The CDR3 DNA sequence: TGTGCCAGCAGGGATGGACAGCGTTCTAACTATGGCTACACCTTC. It is translated as CASRDGQRSNYGYTF.

V usage is TRBV18 and J usage is TRBJ1-2; TRBD1 matches at 12 bases. Germline trimming cut 6 bases from V and 0 bases from J; bases unmatched to any gene: 5. There are 16 residues in the CDR3. Germline values: CDR1 KGHSH, CDR2 LQKENI. The CDR3 DNA follows: TGTGCCAGCTCTTCAGGGACAGGGGGCTCTAACTATGGCTACACCTTC. It translates to CASSSGTGGSNYGYTF.

The chain recombines TRBV24-1 with TRBJ2-1; 10 nucleotides line up with TRBD2. The CDR3 is made up of 13 amino acids. The germline V gene encodes CDR1 KGHDR and CDR2 SFDVKD. V gave up 7 bases and J gave up 7 bases; unmatched junction bases: 3. CDR3 DNA: TGTGCCACCAGGGGACTAGCGTCGAATGAGCAGTTCTTC. Translating gives CATRGLASNEQFF.

Details on this clonotype: A much larger clone sits a single nucleotide away, making a read error possible. This sequence joins TRBV4-2 and TRBJ1-2, with 8 nucleotides matching TRBD1. The germline V gene encodes CDR1 LGHNA and CDR2 YNFKEQ. The CDR3 loop spans 14 amino acids. The CDR3 nucleotides are TGTGCCAGCCGCAAGGGAGACAGGGGTGAGGGCTGCACCTTC. This encodes CASRKGDRGEGCTF.

This clonotype turned up a few times. The gene calls are TRBV25-1 and TRBJ2-4, with a possible D match to TRBD2 (6 bases). The length of the CDR3 is 13 residues. Looked up from germline, CDR1 is MGHDK and CDR2 is SYGVNS. V was clipped by 6 bases and J by 5 bases, with 11 bases between them. The CDR3 coding sequence is TGTGCCAGCAGGGAGTGGGGGGAAAACATTCAGTACTTC. Protein sequence: CASREWGENIQYF.

This clonotype was counted a single time. The chain combines TRBV6-5 with TRBJ2-5; D perhaps matches TRBD2 (5 bases). Per the germline V gene, CDR1 is MNHEY and CDR2 is SVGAGI. V lost 5 bases and J 5 bases, leaving 21 bases between the germline ends. The CDR3 runs to 16 residues. The CDR3, as DNA: TGTGCCAGCAGTGGATATAGCAGGAGGCTGGGTGAGACCCAGTACTTC. The encoded protein is CASSGYSRRLGETQYF.

This clonotype was seen more than once but under ten times. The rearrangement joins TRBV21-1 to TRBJ2-3; the D call TRBD1 from the table was never checked on the DNA. TRBV21-1 is flagged as a pseudogene. The CDR3 spans 12 residues. The CDR3 DNA is TGTGCCAGCAGCAAGGAAGGGGCTACGCAGTATTTT. It translates to CASSKEGATQYF.

The chain couples TRBV6-6 to TRBJ2-1, with a tentative D call TRBD1 (6 bases). Germline V lookup: CDR1 MNHNY, CDR2 SVGAGI (reference sequence). V lost 6 bases, J lost 5 bases, and 11 bases lay in between. The CDR3 is made up of 13 amino acids. CDR3 coding DNA: TGTGCCAGCAGCCGGGACAACAACAATGAGCAGTTCTTC. It is translated as CASSRDNNNEQFF.

The CDR3 DNA reads TGTGCCAGCAGTCCCTCTAGCGGGTCTAGCTCCTACGAGCAGTACTTC. Translating gives CASSPSSGSSSYEQYF. The J gene is TRBJ2-7, the V gene TRBV6-5; 8 bases align to TRBD2. Trimming cost V 5 bases and J 0 bases; bases outside gene matches: 9. The CDR3 loop spans 16 amino acids. Germline-derived CDR1 and CDR2 are MNHEY and SVGAGI.

On this clonotype: Its ends do not fully match the called genes, so a read error is possible. The rearrangement joins TRBV7-7 to TRBJ2-3, with D possibly TRBD2 on 6 matching bases. Germline V gene data show CDR1 as SSHAT and CDR2 as FNYEAQ (reference sequence). This CDR3 region has 14 residues. CDR3 coding DNA: TGTGCTAGCAGCTTAGACGGGGGAGGAGATACGCAGTATTTT. The encoded protein is CASSLDGGGDTQYF.